The rows below give T cell receptor beta chains drawn from one sample of a study of T cells in tuberculosis. The assay was immunoSEQ multiplex PCR, and TCRdb's table has in-frame clones only and misses some. The sample lists about 49,000 clones; 90% to 95% were seen once. The source material was PBMCs, sampled at tuberculosis diagnosis. The receptors come from an adult with tuberculosis. Each CDR3 is given with its conserved first and last residue. A D gene is named only where the DNA matches it firmly. For some rows the clone size is stated as once, few or many, or as a class when expanded; others skip it.

NA	TRBV7-8	NA	16	TRBJ1-3	TGTGCCAGCAGCTTAGCTCCTAAGAGGGCTGGAAACACCATATATTTT	CASSLAPKRAGNTIYF
NA	TRBV19	TRBD1	15	TRBJ1-1	TGTGCCTCTCTGGGCGCCCGGACAGGGTTGGCTGAAGCTTTCTTT	CASLGARTGLAEAFF
NA	TRBV7-9	NA	14	TRBJ2-7	TGTGCCAGCAGTCGGAGGGACAGCTCCTACGAGCAGTACTTC	CASSRRDSSYEQYF
NA	TRBV7-2	NA	13	TRBJ2-7	TGTGCCAGCAGCAAGACTAGCTCCTACGAGCAGTACTTC	CASSKTSSYEQYF
NA	TRBV10-3	NA	16	TRBJ2-1	TGTGCCATCAGTGAGTCGATCAGGGCCGGATCAGTTGAGCAGTTCTTC	CAISESIRAGSVEQFF
NA	TRBV30	NA	13	TRBJ2-2	TGTGCCTGGAGCCAGGGGTTTGCCGGGGAGCTGTTTTTT	CAWSQGFAGELFF
NA	TRBV5-6	TRBD2	18	TRBJ2-5	TGTGCCAGCAGCTTGCCTCCTTGGCGGGAGGGGTACCAAGAGACCCAGTACTTC	CASSLPPWREGYQETQYF
NA	TRBV15	NA	15	TRBJ1-1	TGTGCCACCAGCAATCGGGGGGAATACAGGGCTGAAGCTTTCTTT	CATSNRGEYRAEAFF
NA	TRBV10-2	TRBD1	17	TRBJ1-2	TGCGCCAGCAGTGACCTCGGACAGGGGGCTGCGTATTATGGCTACACCTTC	CASSDLGQGAAYYGYTF
NA	TRBV6-1	TRBD1	14	TRBJ1-4	TGTGCCAGCAGTGTGGGACAGTTTTATGAAAAACTGTTTTTT	CASSVGQFYEKLFF
NA	TRBV15	NA	13	TRBJ2-7	TGTGCCACCAGCAGAGATGACAGGATCAAGCAGTACTTC	CATSRDDRIKQYF
NA	TRBV7-6	NA	14	TRBJ2-3	TGTGCCAGCAGCTTAGCCGGGGGCACAGATACGCAGTATTTT	CASSLAGGTDTQYF
NA	TRBV25-1	NA	12	TRBJ1-1	TGTGCCAGCAGTATCGCGACTTCTGAAGCTTTCTTT	CASSIATSEAFF
NA	TRBV29-1	NA	12	TRBJ2-3	TGCAGCGTTGAACTATACACAGATACGCAGTATTTT	CSVELYTDTQYF
NA	TRBV15	TRBD1	17	TRBJ2-7	TGTGCCACCAGCAGAGATGTGGGACAGATTAATACCTACGAGCAGTACTTC	CATSRDVGQINTYEQYF
NA	TRBV5-6	TRBD2	17	TRBJ2-3	TGTGCCAGCGGAGGTTGGATCCAGCGGGGTGACACAGATACGCAGTATTTT	CASGGWIQRGDTDTQYF
NA	TRBV30	NA	15	TRBJ2-7	TGTGCCTGGAGGGCGACAGGAGAAAGCTCCTACGAGCAGTACTTC	CAWRATGESSYEQYF
NA	TRBV5-1	TRBD1	14	TRBJ2-4	TGCGCCAGCAGGGGACAGGAGGGGAAAAACATTCAGTACTTC	CASRGQEGKNIQYF
once	TRBV27	NA	11	TRBJ2-2	TGTGCCAGCAGTTCGACCGGGGAGCTGTTTTTT	CASSSTGELFF
NA	TRBV5-6	TRBD1	15	TRBJ1-5	TGTGCCAGCAGCCCCGGGACAGGGTCGAATCAGCCCCAGCATTTT	CASSPGTGSNQPQHF
NA	TRBV5-1	TRBD1	14	TRBJ1-2	TGCGCCAGCAGCGGTGGCGGGACAGCCTATGGCTACACCTTC	CASSGGGTAYGYTF
NA	TRBV25-1	NA	17	TRBJ2-4	TGTGCCAGCAGTGACTCGACAGAAACTCTAGTCAAAAACATTCAGTACTTC	CASSDSTETLVKNIQYF
NA	TRBV30	NA	13	TRBJ1-2	TGTGCCTGGATTCAGACAGGAGGCTATGGCTACACCTTC	CAWIQTGGYGYTF
NA	TRBV4-2	NA	15	TRBJ1-3	TGTGCCAGCAGCCAGCAGGAAAGCTCTGGAAACACCATATATTTT	CASSQQESSGNTIYF
NA	TRBV30	NA	14	TRBJ1-5	TGTGCCTGGGCCCCAGGCGGGAAGACGACGCCCCAGCATTTT	CAWAPGGKTTPQHF
NA	TRBV25-1	TRBD1	15	TRBJ2-3	TGTGCCAGCAGTGCTAGGGGACAGGGAGCAGATACGCAGTATTTT	CASSARGQGADTQYF
NA	TRBV11-2	NA	14	TRBJ2-1	TGTGCCAGCAGCTTAGACGTTTCCTACAATGAGCAGTTCTTC	CASSLDVSYNEQFF
NA	TRBV5-1	NA	14	TRBJ2-1	TGCGCCAGCAGCTCGGGACTGGGTAGCGATGAGCAGTTCTTC	CASSSGLGSDEQFF
NA	TRBV7-9	NA	13	TRBJ2-7	TGTGCCAGCAGTGAGGGTAGCTCCTACGAGCAGTACTTC	CASSEGSSYEQYF
NA	TRBV7-9	NA	17	TRBJ2-1	TGTGCCAGCAGCTTTACGGTGGAGAGCGGCTCCTACAATGAGCAGTTCTTC	CASSFTVESGSYNEQFF
NA	TRBV5-1	NA	18	TRBJ2-7	TGCGCCAGCAGCTTGGCCTCGGGATGGGGAGCCACCCTCTACGAGCAGTACTTC	CASSLASGWGATLYEQYF
NA	TRBV10-2	TRBD2	13	TRBJ2-2	TGCGCCACCTCGGGACTAGCCTTAGGGGAGCTGTTTTTT	CATSGLALGELFF
NA	TRBV19	TRBD1	13	TRBJ2-7	TGTGCCAGTAGTGCCGGGACAGGCATCGAGCAGTACTTC	CASSAGTGIEQYF
NA	TRBV28	TRBD1	18	TRBJ1-2	TGTGCCAGCCACTCTCCCCGGGACAGGGGGAACAGGGGATATGGCTACACCTTC	CASHSPRDRGNRGYGYTF
NA	TRBV23-1	TRBD1	14	TRBJ2-4	TGCGCCAGCAGTCCCCAAAGGGGGGACAGGGGGCGACACTTC	CASSPQRGDRGRHF
NA	TRBV6-5	TRBD2	14	TRBJ2-1	TGTGCCAGCAGGACTAGCGGGAATAAGGGTGAGCAGTTCTTC	CASRTSGNKGEQFF
NA	TRBV11-2	TRBD1	16	TRBJ2-7	TGTGCCAGCAGCTCTCTACAAAGGACAGGCCCATACGAGCAGTACTTC	CASSSLQRTGPYEQYF
once	TRBV28	TRBD1	17	TRBJ1-4	TGTGCCAGCAGACCCGGGACAGGGAAAGAAAGACATGAAAAACTGTTTTTT	CASRPGTGKERHEKLFF
NA	TRBV5-1	NA	13	TRBJ2-3	TGCGCCAGCAGCGGTCAGGGGATGGATACGCAGTATTTT	CASSGQGMDTQYF
NA	TRBV2	TRBD1	15	TRBJ1-5	TGTGCCAGCAGGAGACAGGGGGCGAGGGGGGAGCCCCAGCATTTT	CASRRQGARGEPQHF
NA	TRBV6-1	NA	13	TRBJ2-7	TGTGCCAGCAGTGAATCAGCCAGGGAAGGGCAGTACTTC	CASSESAREGQYF
once	TRBV11-2	TRBD2	16	TRBJ2-3	TGTGCCAGCAGCTTGGGGACTAGCGGGAGCACAGATACGCAGTATTTT	CASSLGTSGSTDTQYF
NA	TRBV4-1	NA	15	TRBJ1-2	TGCGCCAGCAGCCAAGAGGCCGCAGCTAACTATGGCTACACCTTC	CASSQEAAANYGYTF
NA	TRBV6-1	NA	15	TRBJ2-1	TGTGCCAGCAGTGAAGTGTCCGGTGGTTACAATGAGCAGTTCTTC	CASSEVSGGYNEQFF
NA	TRBV5-8	TRBD1	15	TRBJ2-1	TGTGCCAGCAGCTTACAGGGGAGCTCCTACAATGAGCAGTTCTTC	CASSLQGSSYNEQFF
NA	TRBV7-3	NA	13	TRBJ2-7	TGTGCCAGCAGCCCGGGTGGCGGCGTTGAGCAGTACTTC	CASSPGGGVEQYF
NA	TRBV6-5	NA	12	TRBJ2-7	TGTGCCAGCAGCGACAGCTCCTACGAGCAGTACTTC	CASSDSSYEQYF
NA	TRBV10-3	NA	14	TRBJ1-2	TGTGCCATCAGTTCCCAGGGTGGTGCGGAGGGCTACACCTTC	CAISSQGGAEGYTF
NA	TRBV27	NA	15	TRBJ2-7	TGTGCCAGCAGTCCCGGGACTTACAGCTCCTACGAGCAGTACTTC	CASSPGTYSSYEQYF
once	TRBV5-8	TRBD1	16	TRBJ2-7	TGTGCCAGCAGCTTGGTTTTCGGGACAGGGTCCTACGAGCAGTACTTC	CASSLVFGTGSYEQYF
NA	TRBV4-1	NA	12	TRBJ2-1	TGCGCCAGCAGCCCTGACAGCAATGAGCAGTTCTTC	CASSPDSNEQFF
NA	TRBV10-3	NA	13	TRBJ1-2	TGTGCCATCAGTGAACCGACAGCCTATGGCTACACCTTC	CAISEPTAYGYTF
NA	TRBV7-9	NA	12	TRBJ1-1	TGTGCCAGCAGCTTACCCCGGGCTGAAGCTTTCTTT	CASSLPRAEAFF
NA	TRBV9	TRBD2	20	TRBJ2-7	TGTGCCAGCAGCCCTGGAGCCCATTTAGCGGGAGCGGGTGGAAACTACGAGCAGTACTTC	CASSPGAHLAGAGGNYEQYF
NA	TRBV10-3	TRBD2	13	TRBJ2-3	TGTGCCATGGGTAGCGGGGACACAGATACGCAGTATTTT	CAMGSGDTDTQYF
NA	TRBV7-2	TRBD1	15	TRBJ2-5	TGTGCCAGCAGCGACAGGACAGGGGGCATGGAGACCCAGTACTTC	CASSDRTGGMETQYF